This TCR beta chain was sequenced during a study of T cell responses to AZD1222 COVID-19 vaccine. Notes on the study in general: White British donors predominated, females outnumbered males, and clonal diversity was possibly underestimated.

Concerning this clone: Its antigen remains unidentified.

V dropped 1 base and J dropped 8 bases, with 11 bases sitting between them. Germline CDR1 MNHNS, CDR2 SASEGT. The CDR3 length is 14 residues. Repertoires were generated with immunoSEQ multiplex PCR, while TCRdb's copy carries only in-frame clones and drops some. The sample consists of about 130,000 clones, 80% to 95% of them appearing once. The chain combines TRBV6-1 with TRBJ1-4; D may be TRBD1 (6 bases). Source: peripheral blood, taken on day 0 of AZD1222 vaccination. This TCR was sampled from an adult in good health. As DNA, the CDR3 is TGTGCCAGCAGTGAAGACAGGGCTCGAGAAAAACTGTTTTTT. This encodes CASSEDRAREKLFF.